This T cell receptor (beta chain) was recovered during a study of graft-versus-host responses after intestinal transplantation. On the study more broadly: In this cohort, recipients had multivisceral, liver-intestinal, or isolated intestinal transplants. Every one of the recipients received anti-thymocyte globulin induction and afterwards took tacrolimus and steroids for roughly 3 years. Study-level points and caveats: Recipient marrow showed GvH clones, some seen first in ileum or blood. Across patients carrying graft-donor T cell macrochimerism, allografts held high graft-versus-host to host-versus-graft clonal ratios.

TCRdb's copy holds only in-frame clones and misses some; the assay was immunoSEQ multiplex PCR. The sample has tens of thousands of clones; 91% are singletons. With regard to this clone: Its antigen is not known.

Germline V gene sequence: CDR1 MNHNS, CDR2 SASEGT. The V end was cut by 6 bases, the J end by 2 bases, with 14 bases between. The CDR3 is 15 amino acids. This chain uses TRBV6-1 with TRBJ1-5; D is ambiguous. The origin of this receptor is a human donor who was the organ donor for an intestinal transplant. This specimen was unstimulated CD8+ T cells sorted from spleen or lymph node cells, taken before transplant. CDR3 residues: CASSSLLGGNQPQHF. Here the CDR3 DNA reads TGTGCCAGCAGCAGTCTTTTAGGTGGCAATCAGCCCCAGCATTTT.